The present entry profiles one TCR beta chain with its context. The antigen remains unidentified. As the template, RNA transcripts were used to amplify TCR beta CDR3 regions. RT-PCR was first run with HTBI primers, then multiplex PCR in a second round. TCRdb re-analysed the multiplex PCR reads in MiXCR, keeping a single row per CDR3 protein. The repertoire consists of some 39,000 distinct CDR3 sequences, with about half occurring once and the leading ten covering roughly 25%. Among the hyperthyroidism patients, all were newly diagnosed, aged 18 to 65, with under 2 months' duration. The entry originates in a study of Graves' ophthalmopathy and Graves' hyperthyroidism. Study-wide findings and caveats: Sensitivity of roughly 64% and specificity of 72% to 85% were achieved by the model that predicted ophthalmopathy progression. Thyroid clonotypes that were expanded above 0.001 frequency mostly also appeared in blood.

CDR3 size: 12 residues. Looked up from germline, CDR1 is SQVTM and CDR2 is ANQGSEA. Trimming shortened V by 7 bases and J by 3 bases, and 9 bases separated the two germline ends. The TCR comes from an adult woman with stable Graves' hyperthyroidism. The chain combines TRBV29-1 with TRBJ2-2; possible D gene TRBD1, 5 bases. The sequenced sample was peripheral blood. The CDR3, as DNA: TGCAGCGCCAAAGGGGACACCGGGGAGCTGTTTTTT. Its translation: CSAKGDTGELFF.